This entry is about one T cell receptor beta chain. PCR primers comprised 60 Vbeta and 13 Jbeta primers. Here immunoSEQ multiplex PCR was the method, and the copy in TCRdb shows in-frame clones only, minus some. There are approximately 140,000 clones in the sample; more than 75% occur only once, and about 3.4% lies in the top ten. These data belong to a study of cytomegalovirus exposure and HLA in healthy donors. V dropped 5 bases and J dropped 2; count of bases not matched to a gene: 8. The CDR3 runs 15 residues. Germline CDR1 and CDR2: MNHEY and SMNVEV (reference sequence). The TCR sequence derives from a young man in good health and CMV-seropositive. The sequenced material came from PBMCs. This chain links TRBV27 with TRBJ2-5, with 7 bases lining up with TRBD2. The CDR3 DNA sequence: TGTGCCAGCAGTGGAAGGACCGGGGGGCAAGAGACCCAGTACTTC. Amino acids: CASSGRTGGQETQYF.